Below, one T cell receptor (beta chain) is given with its context. These data come from a study of blood T cell repertoires in COVID-19. Only in-frame clones appear in the TCRdb table, and some are missing; sequencing was by immunoSEQ multiplex PCR. The sample lists roughly 330,000 clones, about 89% occurring once. This CDR3 has 12 residues. Trimming removed 0 bases from V and 11 bases from J, with 10 bases in between. The germline CDR1 and CDR2 sequences are SGHTA and FQGNSA. The chain has TRBV7-2 and TRBJ1-1, with D uncertain. This TCR was sampled from a woman aged 30 to 39 who had recovered from COVID-19. Sequencing input: PBMCs or T cells enriched from blood (not recorded which). The CDR3 loop reads CASSLAEVTAFF. The CDR3 DNA sequence: TGTGCCAGCAGCTTAGCGGAGGTCACGGCTTTCTTT.